Sequencing of this T cell receptor beta chain was carried out in a study of blood T cell repertoires in COVID-19. Across the study: Sites across the United States, Italy and Spain contributed samples from acute and convalescent COVID-19. T cells, B-cell-depleted T cells, or PBMCs provided the cDNA or gDNA that served as material.

Original analysis: Reference gene primer amplification gave estimated nucleated cell counts. Assay used: immunoSEQ multiplex PCR; TCRdb lists only in-frame clones, some missing. V and J calls and clone size come straight from that table; D and trimming were deduced from the DNA. The profile shows 170,000 or so clones, roughly 87% of them singletons. One Seattle source followed patients from active infection through their disease course. The TCR was taken from a woman in her seventies with COVID-19, enrolled during active disease. The sample was peripheral blood.

The DNA for the CDR3 is TGTGCCAGCAGCTCCGCCCCCGGGACAGCCTATGGCTACACCTTC. Its protein product is CASSSAPGTAYGYTF. The chain is built from TRBV7-2 and TRBJ1-2, with 7 positions matching TRBD1. This CDR3 spans 15 amino acids. The V gene end was trimmed by 4 bases and the J gene end by 4 bases; junction bases not matched to a gene: 9. Germline CDR1 SGHTA, CDR2 FQGNSA.